Described below is a single T cell receptor (beta chain) sequence and its context. The antigen is undetermined. This specimen comes from a study of cytomegalovirus exposure and HLA in healthy donors. On the study more broadly: A prior analysis found more than 90 million unique TCR beta sequences from about 179 million T cells.

General observations from the study: Fewer N-insertions than the 666-donor mean were reportedly shown by an Asian-associated ancestry cluster in a later analysis. 87-base-pair reads could not separate some V segments, including TRBV6-2 and TRBV6-3. Further analysis, carried out later, found HLA-associated TCR beta chains more clonally expanded than equally common other chains.

The PCR contained 60 Vbeta and 13 Jbeta primers. TCRdb's table, derived via immunoSEQ multiplex PCR, lists solely in-frame clones and lacks some. The table has about 35,000 clones, 75% to 85% seen once. CDR3 length: 15 residues. Unmatched junction bases numbered 8, after V lost 3 bases and J lost 4 bases. Germline V gene sequence: CDR1 LGHNA, CDR2 YSLEER. Source material: PBMCs. This clonotype was obtained from a male donor in good health and CMV-seronegative. This chain connects TRBV4-3 to TRBJ1-2; TRBD1 matches at 7 bases. The CDR3 is CASSHGTVSTYGYTF. Here the CDR3 DNA reads TGCGCCAGCAGCCATGGGACAGTCAGCACCTATGGCTACACCTTC.